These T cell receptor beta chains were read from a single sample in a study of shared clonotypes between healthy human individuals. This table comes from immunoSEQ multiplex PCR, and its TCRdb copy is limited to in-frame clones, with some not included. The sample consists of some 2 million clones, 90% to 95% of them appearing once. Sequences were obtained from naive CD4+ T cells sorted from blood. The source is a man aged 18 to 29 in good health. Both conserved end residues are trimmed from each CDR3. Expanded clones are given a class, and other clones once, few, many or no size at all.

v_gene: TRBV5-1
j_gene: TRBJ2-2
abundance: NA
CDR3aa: ASSFRYTGELF

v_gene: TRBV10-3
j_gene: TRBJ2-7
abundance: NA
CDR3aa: AIRPGVSNYEQY

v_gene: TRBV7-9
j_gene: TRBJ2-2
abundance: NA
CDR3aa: ASSLVDARTGELF

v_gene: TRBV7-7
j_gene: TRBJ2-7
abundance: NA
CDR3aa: ASSVSRESEQY

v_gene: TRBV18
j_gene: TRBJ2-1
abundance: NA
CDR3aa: ASSSRGQSSSYNEQF

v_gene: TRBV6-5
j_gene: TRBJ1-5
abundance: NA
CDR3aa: ASSAGYTQPQH

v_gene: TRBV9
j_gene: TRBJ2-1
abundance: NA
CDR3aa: ASSVVAGLAGNNEQF

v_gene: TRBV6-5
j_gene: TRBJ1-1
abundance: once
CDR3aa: ASSRGVNTEAF

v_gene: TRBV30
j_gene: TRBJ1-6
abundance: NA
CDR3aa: AWSVSGNKPLH

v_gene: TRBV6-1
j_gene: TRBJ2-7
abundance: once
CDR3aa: ASSRTGSTYEQY

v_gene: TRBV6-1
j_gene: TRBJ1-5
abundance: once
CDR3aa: ASRESGARDQPQH

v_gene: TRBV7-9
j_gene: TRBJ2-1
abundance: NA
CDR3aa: ASSSLQTLRPHNEQF

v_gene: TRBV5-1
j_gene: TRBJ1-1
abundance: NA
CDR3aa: ASRWAGDSTEAF

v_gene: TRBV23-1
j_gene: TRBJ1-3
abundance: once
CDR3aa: ASSHILYGDTIY

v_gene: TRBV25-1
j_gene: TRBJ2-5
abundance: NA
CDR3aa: ASSTRGNQETQY

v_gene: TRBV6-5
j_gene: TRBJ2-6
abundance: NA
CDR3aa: ASGGTLGANVLT

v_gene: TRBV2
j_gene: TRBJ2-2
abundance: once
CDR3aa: ASSGQISGELF

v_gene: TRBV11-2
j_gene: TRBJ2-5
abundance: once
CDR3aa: ASSQWSGRETQY

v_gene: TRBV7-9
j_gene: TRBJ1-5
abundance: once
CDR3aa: ASSSGTGGWWDSNQPQH

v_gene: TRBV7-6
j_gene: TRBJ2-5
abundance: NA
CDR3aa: ASSRPTRQETQY

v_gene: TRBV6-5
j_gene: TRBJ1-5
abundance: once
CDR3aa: ASSSPDQPQH

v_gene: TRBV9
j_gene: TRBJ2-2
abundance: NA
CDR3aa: ASSVAHGELF

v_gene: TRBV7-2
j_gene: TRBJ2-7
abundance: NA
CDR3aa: ASSSLGTSPLLEY

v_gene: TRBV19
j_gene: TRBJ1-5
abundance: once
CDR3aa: ASSIAGDQPQH

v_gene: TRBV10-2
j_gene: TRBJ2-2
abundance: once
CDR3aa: ASSFTGGNGELF

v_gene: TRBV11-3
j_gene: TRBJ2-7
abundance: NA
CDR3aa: ASSPRGTVNHEQY

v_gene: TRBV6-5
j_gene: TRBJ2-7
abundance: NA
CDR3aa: ASSLDRIPSYEQY